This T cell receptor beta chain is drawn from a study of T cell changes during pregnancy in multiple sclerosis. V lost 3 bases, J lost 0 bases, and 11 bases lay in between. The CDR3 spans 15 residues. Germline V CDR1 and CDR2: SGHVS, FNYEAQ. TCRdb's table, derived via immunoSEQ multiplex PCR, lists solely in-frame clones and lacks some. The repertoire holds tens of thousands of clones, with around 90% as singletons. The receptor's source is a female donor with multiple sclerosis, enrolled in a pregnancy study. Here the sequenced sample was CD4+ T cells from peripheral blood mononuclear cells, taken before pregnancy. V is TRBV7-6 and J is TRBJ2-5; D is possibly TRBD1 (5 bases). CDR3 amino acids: CASSFGQLYQETQYF. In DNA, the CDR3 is TGTGCCAGCAGCTTCGGACAACTGTACCAAGAGACCCAGTACTTC.